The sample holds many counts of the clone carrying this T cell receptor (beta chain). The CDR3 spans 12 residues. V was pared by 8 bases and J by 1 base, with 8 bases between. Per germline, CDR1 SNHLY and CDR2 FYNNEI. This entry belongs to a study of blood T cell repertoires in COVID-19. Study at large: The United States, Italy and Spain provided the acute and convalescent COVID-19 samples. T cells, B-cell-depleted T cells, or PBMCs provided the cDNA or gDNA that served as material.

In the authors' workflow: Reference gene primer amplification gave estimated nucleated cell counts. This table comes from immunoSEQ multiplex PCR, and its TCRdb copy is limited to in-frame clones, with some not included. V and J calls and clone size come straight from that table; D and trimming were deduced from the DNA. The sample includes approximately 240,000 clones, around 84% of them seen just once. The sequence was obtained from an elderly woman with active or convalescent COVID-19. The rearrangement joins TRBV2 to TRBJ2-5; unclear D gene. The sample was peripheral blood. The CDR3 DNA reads TGTGCCAGCGCCTACAGCCAAGAGACCCAGTACTTC. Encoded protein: CASAYSQETQYF.